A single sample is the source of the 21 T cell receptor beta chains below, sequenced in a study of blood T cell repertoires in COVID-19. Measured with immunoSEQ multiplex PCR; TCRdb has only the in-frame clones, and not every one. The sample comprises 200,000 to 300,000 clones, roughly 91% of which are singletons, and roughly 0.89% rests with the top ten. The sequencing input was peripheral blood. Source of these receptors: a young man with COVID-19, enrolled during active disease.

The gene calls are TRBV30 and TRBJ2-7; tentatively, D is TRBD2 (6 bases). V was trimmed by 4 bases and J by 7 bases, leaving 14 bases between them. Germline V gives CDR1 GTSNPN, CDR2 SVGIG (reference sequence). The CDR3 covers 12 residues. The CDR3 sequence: CAWTRGTGEQYF. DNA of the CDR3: TGTGCCTGGACCCGGGGGACTGGTGAGCAGTACTTC.

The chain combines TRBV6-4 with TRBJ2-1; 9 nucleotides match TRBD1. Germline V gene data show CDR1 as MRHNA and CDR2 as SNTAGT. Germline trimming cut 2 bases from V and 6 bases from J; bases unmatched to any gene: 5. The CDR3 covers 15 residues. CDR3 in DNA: TGTGCCAGCAGTGACACAGGGGGCGAGTTCAATGAGCAGTTCTTC. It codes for CASSDTGGEFNEQFF.

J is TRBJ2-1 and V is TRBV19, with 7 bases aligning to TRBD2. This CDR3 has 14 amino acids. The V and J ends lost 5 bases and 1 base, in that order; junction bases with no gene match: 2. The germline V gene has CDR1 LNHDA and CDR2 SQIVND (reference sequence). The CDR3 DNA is TGTGCCAGTAGTCCCGGGGGGTCCTACAATGAGCAGTTCTTC. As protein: CASSPGGSYNEQFF.

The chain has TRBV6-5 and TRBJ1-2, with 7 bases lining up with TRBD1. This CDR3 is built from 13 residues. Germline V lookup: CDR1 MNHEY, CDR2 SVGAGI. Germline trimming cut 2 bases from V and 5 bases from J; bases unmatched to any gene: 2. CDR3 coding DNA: TGTGCCAGCAGTTACCTGGGACAGTATGGCTACACCTTC. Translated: CASSYLGQYGYTF.

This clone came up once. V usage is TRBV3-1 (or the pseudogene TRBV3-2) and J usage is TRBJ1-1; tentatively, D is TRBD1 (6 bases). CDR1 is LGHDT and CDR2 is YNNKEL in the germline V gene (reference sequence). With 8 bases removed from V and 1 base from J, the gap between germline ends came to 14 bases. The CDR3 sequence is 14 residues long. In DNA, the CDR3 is TGTGCCAGCCGGGGGGGGGCTCCGAACACTGAAGCTTTCTTT. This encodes CASRGGAPNTEAFF.

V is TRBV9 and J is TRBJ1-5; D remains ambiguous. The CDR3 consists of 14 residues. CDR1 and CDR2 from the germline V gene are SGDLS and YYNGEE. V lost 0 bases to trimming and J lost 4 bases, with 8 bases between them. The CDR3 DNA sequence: TGTGCCAGCAGCGTAGATTACGCGAATCAGCCCCAGCATTTT. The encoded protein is CASSVDYANQPQHF.

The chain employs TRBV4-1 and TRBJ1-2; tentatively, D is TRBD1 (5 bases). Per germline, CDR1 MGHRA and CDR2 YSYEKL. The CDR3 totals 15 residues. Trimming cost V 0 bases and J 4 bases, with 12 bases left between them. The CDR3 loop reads CASSQDSREGYGYTF. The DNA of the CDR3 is TGCGCCAGCAGCCAAGATAGCAGGGAGGGCTATGGCTACACCTTC.

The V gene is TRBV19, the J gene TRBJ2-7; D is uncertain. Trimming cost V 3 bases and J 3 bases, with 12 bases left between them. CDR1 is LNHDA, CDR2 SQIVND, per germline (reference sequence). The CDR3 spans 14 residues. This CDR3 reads CASSIASGIYEQYF. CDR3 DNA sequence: TGTGCCAGTAGTATTGCGTCAGGTATCTACGAGCAGTACTTC. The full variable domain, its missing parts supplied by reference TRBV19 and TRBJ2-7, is DGGITQSPKYLFRKEGQNVTLSCEQNLNHDAMYWYRQDPGQGLRLIYYSQIVNDFQKGDIAEGYSVSREKKESFPLTVTSAQKNPTAFYLCASSIASGIYEQYFGPGTRLTVT.

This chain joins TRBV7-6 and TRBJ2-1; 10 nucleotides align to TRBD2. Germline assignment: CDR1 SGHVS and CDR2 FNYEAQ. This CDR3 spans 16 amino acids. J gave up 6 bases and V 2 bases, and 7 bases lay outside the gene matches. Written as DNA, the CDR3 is TGTGCCAGCAGCTTACTAGCGGGGGAGATCCGCAATGAGCAGTTCTTC. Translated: CASSLLAGEIRNEQFF.

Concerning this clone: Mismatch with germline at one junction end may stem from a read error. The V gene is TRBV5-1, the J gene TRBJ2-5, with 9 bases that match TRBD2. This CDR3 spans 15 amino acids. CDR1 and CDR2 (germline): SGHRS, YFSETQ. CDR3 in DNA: TGCGCCCGCAGCTTGGGCGGGGGGGGAGAAGAGACCCAGTACTTC. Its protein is CARSLGGGGEETQYF. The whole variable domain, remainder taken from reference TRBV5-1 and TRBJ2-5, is KAGVTQTPRYLIKTRGQQVTLSCSPISGHRSVSWYQQTPGQGLQFLFEYFSETQRNKGNFPGRFSGRQFSNSRSEMNVSTLELGDSALYLCARSLGGGGEETQYFGPGTRLLVL.

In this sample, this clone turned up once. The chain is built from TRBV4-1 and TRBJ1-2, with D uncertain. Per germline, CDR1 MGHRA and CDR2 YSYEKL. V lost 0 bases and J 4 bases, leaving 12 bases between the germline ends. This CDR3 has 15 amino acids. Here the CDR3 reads CASSQDRPGTYGYTF. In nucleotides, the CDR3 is TGCGCCAGCAGCCAAGACCGGCCGGGAACCTATGGCTACACCTTC.

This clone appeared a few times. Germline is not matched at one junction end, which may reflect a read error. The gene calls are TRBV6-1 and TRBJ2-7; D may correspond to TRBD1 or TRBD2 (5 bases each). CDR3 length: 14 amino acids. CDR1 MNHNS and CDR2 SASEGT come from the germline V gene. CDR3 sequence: CASSQADTRYEQYF. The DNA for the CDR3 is TGTGCCAGCAGTCAAGCGGACACTCGATACGAGCAGTACTTC.

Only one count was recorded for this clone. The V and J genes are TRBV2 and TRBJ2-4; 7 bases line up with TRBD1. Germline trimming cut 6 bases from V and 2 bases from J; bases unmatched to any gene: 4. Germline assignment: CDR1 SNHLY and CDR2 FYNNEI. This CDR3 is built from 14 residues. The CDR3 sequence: CASRTTGTKNIQYF. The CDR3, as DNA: TGTGCCAGCAGGACGACAGGGACCAAAAACATTCAGTACTTC.

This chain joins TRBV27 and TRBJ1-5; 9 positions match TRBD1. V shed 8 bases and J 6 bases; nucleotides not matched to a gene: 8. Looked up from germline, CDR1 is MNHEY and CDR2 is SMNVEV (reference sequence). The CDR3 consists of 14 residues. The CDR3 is CASSGTGKSQPQHF. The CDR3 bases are TGTGCCAGCTCCGGGACAGGGAAAAGTCAGCCCCAGCATTTT.

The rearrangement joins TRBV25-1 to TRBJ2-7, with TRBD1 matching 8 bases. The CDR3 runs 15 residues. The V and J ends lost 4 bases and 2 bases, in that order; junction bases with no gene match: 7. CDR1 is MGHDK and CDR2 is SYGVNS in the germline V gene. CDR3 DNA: TGTGCCAGCAGTGCATGGACAGGGTTGACCTACGAGCAGTACTTC. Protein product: CASSAWTGLTYEQYF.

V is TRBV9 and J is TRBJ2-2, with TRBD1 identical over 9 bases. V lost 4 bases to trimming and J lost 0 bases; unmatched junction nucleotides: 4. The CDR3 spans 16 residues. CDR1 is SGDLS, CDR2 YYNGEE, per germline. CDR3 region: CASSTRQGANTGELFF. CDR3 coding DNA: TGTGCCAGCAGCACCCGACAGGGGGCGAACACCGGGGAGCTGTTTTTT.

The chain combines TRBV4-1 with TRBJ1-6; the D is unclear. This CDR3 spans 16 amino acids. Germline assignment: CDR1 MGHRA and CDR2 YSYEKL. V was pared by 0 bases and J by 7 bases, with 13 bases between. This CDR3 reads CASSQESVSGNSPLHF. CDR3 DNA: TGCGCCAGCAGCCAAGAATCAGTTTCAGGCAATTCACCCCTCCACTTT.

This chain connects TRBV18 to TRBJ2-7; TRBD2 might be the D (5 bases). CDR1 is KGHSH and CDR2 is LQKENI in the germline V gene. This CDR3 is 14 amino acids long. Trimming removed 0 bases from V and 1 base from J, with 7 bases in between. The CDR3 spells CASSPPSGSYEQYF. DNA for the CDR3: TGTGCCAGCTCACCACCGTCGGGGTCCTACGAGCAGTACTTC.

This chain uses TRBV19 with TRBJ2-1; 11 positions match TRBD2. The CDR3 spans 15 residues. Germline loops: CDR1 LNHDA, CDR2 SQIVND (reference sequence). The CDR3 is CAASIAGGRYNEQFF. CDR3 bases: TGTGCAGCTTCTATAGCGGGGGGGAGATACAATGAGCAGTTCTTC.

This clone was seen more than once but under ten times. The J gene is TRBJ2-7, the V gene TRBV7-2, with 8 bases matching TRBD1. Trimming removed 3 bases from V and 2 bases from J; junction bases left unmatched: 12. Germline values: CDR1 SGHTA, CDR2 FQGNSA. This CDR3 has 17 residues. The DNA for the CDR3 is TGTGCCAGCAGCTTCTATTCCGGGACAGGAGATCCCTACGAGCAGTACTTC. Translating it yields CASSFYSGTGDPYEQYF.

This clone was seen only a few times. This chain's CDR3 is CSASRAPGLGYGYTF. CDR3 in DNA: TGCAGTGCTAGTCGTGCCCCGGGATTAGGCTATGGCTACACCTTC. V gene TRBV20-1 combines with J gene TRBJ1-2; no definite D call. The V end was cut by 3 bases, the J end by 4 bases, with 18 bases between. There are 15 residues in the CDR3. The V gene's germline CDR1 is DFQATT and CDR2 SNEGSKA (reference sequence).